Listed here are 20 T cell receptor beta chains from one sample, sequenced in a study of blood T cells in healthy people across ages. A second about 7 to 12 cycle PCR used barcoded and J-beta primers. Each CDR3 protein gets one entry after TCRdb re-called the 5' RACE reads with MiXCR. The sample contains about 1,800,000 distinct CDR3 sequences, over 25% of which appear only once. The sample consisted of blood. All receptors come from a woman between 25 and 40 years old in good health.

The gene calls are TRBV28 and TRBJ2-3; D gene uncertain. Per the germline V gene, CDR1 is MDHEN and CDR2 is SYDVKM. The V end was cut by 3 bases, the J end by 7 bases, with 8 bases between. There are 12 residues in the CDR3. CDR3 amino acids: CASSFKHHTQYF. The CDR3, as DNA: TGTGCCAGCAGTTTCAAGCACCATACGCAGTATTTT.

The rearrangement joins TRBV27 to TRBJ2-1; D unclear. CDR1 is MNHEY, CDR2 SMNVEV, per germline (reference sequence). The CDR3 loop spans 15 amino acids. V was cut by 2 bases and J by 2 bases, with 10 bases left in between. In nucleotides, the CDR3 is TGTGCCAGCAGTTTAACACAGAACCCCTACAATGAGCAGTTCTTC. Amino acid sequence: CASSLTQNPYNEQFF.

Worth noting for this clonotype: This may be a read error: a much more frequent sequence differs by one nucleotide. This chain links TRBV6-6 with TRBJ2-7; 8 bases align to TRBD2. From germline, CDR1 is MNHNY and CDR2 SVGAGI (reference sequence). CDR3 length equals 16 residues. CDR3 loop: CANSYSPSGHSYEQYF. DNA for the CDR3: TGTGCCAACAGTTACTCGCCTAGCGGGCACTCCTACGAGCAGTACTTC.

This clonotype was counted ten times or more. J is TRBJ2-3 and V is TRBV20-1; D remains unclear. V dropped 4 bases and J dropped 7 bases, with 9 bases sitting between them. Germline CDR1 reads DFQATT; CDR2 reads SNEGSKA (reference sequence). There are 11 residues in the CDR3. The CDR3 region has the DNA TGCAGTGCTACAGGAAGATATACGCAGTATTTT. This gives the protein CSATGRYTQYF.

The V gene is TRBV30, the J gene TRBJ2-6, with D uncertain. The germline V gene encodes CDR1 GTSNPN and CDR2 SVGIG (reference sequence). The V gene lost 6 bases and the J gene lost 0 bases, with 6 bases spanning the gap. This CDR3 region has 13 residues. The CDR3 loop is CACDTSGANVLTF. Here the CDR3 DNA reads TGTGCCTGTGACACCTCTGGGGCCAACGTCCTGACTTTC. Drawing the rest from reference TRBV30 and TRBJ2-6, the complete variable domain is SQTIHQWPATLVQPVGSPLSLECTVEGTSNPNLYWYRQAAGRGLQLLFYSVGIGQISSEVPQNLSASRPQDRQFILSSKKLLLSDSGFYLCACDTSGANVLTFGAGSRLTVL.

This clonotype has only a few counts. The chain carries TRBV10-2 and TRBJ1-5; 9 bases are shared with TRBD1. Germline CDR1 is WSHSY and CDR2 is SAAADI. The CDR3 runs 14 residues. V was clipped by 6 bases and J by 4 bases; unmatched bases: 4. The CDR3 loop reads CASRSTGGNQPQHF. As DNA, the CDR3 is TGCGCCAGCAGATCGACAGGGGGGAATCAGCCCCAGCATTTT.

Here the CDR3 DNA reads TGTGCCAGCTCCAGGCCAGGGGGTAGCTCTGGGGCCAACGTCCTGACTTTC. Amino acid sequence: CASSRPGGSSGANVLTF. The chain couples TRBV7-2 to TRBJ2-6, with 7 bases lining up with TRBD1. Germline CDR1 is SGHTA and CDR2 is FQGNSA. The CDR3 loop spans 17 amino acids. J was trimmed by 0 bases and V by 8 bases; bases with no gene match: 10.

This clonotype occurred once. The chain joins TRBV12-3 or TRBV12-4 to TRBJ1-1; D may be TRBD1 (6 bases). CDR3 length equals 13 residues. V was shortened by 8 bases and J by 4 bases, with 14 bases between the two germline ends. The CDR3 sequence: CASSAGVPTEAFF. CDR3 bases: TGTGCCAGCTCGGCAGGGGTCCCCACTGAAGCTTTCTTT.

Details on this clonotype: Germline and junction disagree at one end, which may indicate a read error. The chain couples TRBV5-1 to TRBJ2-2; 10 bases line up with TRBD1. CDR1 and CDR2 (germline): SGHRS, YFSETQ. The CDR3 spans 13 residues. This CDR3 reads CASSLEDRGELCF. In DNA, the CDR3 is TGCGCCAGCAGCTTGGAGGACAGGGGGGAGCTGTGTTTT. Full variable domain (remainder filled in from reference TRBV5-1 and TRBJ2-2): KAGVTQTPRYLIKTRGQQVTLSCSPISGHRSVSWYQQTPGQGLQFLFEYFSETQRNKGNFPGRFSGRQFSNSRSEMNVSTLELGDSALYLCASSLEDRGELCFGEGSRLTVL.

This clonotype has a handful of counts. The gene calls are TRBV28 and TRBJ1-5; no definite D call. The germline V gene encodes CDR1 MDHEN and CDR2 SYDVKM. V lost 3 bases and J lost 0, with 12 bases in between. The CDR3 length is 16 residues. CDR3 protein: CASSFVKRGSNQPQHF. DNA of the CDR3: TGTGCCAGCAGTTTCGTGAAACGGGGTAGCAATCAGCCCCAGCATTTT.

The CDR3 sequence is CSANSVQGLSYEQYF. CDR3 DNA: TGCAGTGCTAATTCGGTGCAGGGTTTGTCCTACGAGCAGTACTTC. The chain uses TRBV20-1 and TRBJ2-7; D perhaps matches TRBD1 (5 bases). V was trimmed by 4 bases and J by 1 base, leaving 17 bases between them. CDR1 and CDR2 (germline): DFQATT, SNEGSKA (reference sequence). The length of the CDR3 is 15 residues.

At least ten counts were recorded for this clonotype. This chain links TRBV7-2 with TRBJ2-7, with TRBD2 matching over 10 bases. The CDR3 runs to 15 residues. Germline CDR1 SGHTA, CDR2 FQGNSA. The V gene end was trimmed by 5 bases and the J gene end by 0 bases; junction bases not matched to a gene: 4. CDR3 nucleotide sequence: TGTGCCAGCAGCCAAGCGGGAGGGCCCTCCTACGAGCAGTACTTC. Amino acids: CASSQAGGPSYEQYF.

This clonotype has a count of ten or more. The J gene is TRBJ2-7, the V gene TRBV29-1, with D unresolved. CDR3 length equals 11 residues. Trimming cost V 4 bases and J 6 bases, with 10 bases left between them. Germline loops: CDR1 SQVTM, CDR2 ANQGSEA. The CDR3 DNA sequence: TGCAGCGTTGGTAGTCCGGGCGAGCAGTACTTC. Translating it yields CSVGSPGEQYF.

This CDR3 reads CASNPALNSRSYGYTF. The CDR3 DNA reads TGTGCCAGCAATCCGGCCCTAAATTCGAGGAGCTATGGCTACACCTTC. The chain links TRBV6-1 to TRBJ1-2; no firm D call. V gave up 7 bases and J gave up 4 bases, with 22 bases separating them. The CDR3 loop spans 16 amino acids. Germline V CDR1 and CDR2: MNHNS, SASEGT.

V is TRBV20-1 and J is TRBJ2-5, with D perhaps matching TRBD2 (5 bases). The CDR3 contains 15 residues. Per germline, CDR1 DFQATT and CDR2 SNEGSKA (reference sequence). Trimming removed 1 base from V and 1 base from J, with 13 bases in between. For the CDR3, the DNA is TGCAGTGCTAGAGCTATTAGGCGGGTCCAAGAGACCCAGTACTTC. This codes for CSARAIRRVQETQYF.

This clonotype showed up just once. Sequence at one end of the junction differs from germline and may be a read error. The V and J genes are TRBV20-1 and TRBJ2-5; D is possibly TRBD1 (6 bases). Germline-derived CDR1 and CDR2 are DFQATT and SNEGSKA (reference sequence). This CDR3 contains 13 residues. The DNA of the CDR3 is TGCAGTGCCACCACAGGGACGAGGGAGACCCAGAACTTC. Protein sequence: CSATTGTRETQNF.

This clonotype occurred many times. The chain combines TRBV28 with TRBJ2-1, with D hard to call. Deletions cut 3 bases from V and 7 bases from J, with 7 bases between. The CDR3 runs 12 residues. Per germline, CDR1 MDHEN and CDR2 SYDVKM. CDR3 bases: TGTGCCAGCAGTTTCCGACCGAATGAGCAGTTCTTC. Protein product: CASSFRPNEQFF.

This clonotype occurred many times. The rearrangement joins TRBV28 to TRBJ2-7, with 9 nucleotides matching TRBD2. The trim removed 6 bases at V and 5 bases at J, leaving 11 bases unmatched. Germline values: CDR1 MDHEN, CDR2 SYDVKM. CDR3 length equals 15 residues. Here the CDR3 reads CASSPAVAGVHEQYF. CDR3 sequence (DNA): TGTGCCAGCAGCCCCGCTGTAGCGGGGGTCCACGAGCAGTACTTC.

The rearrangement uses TRBV4-1 and TRBJ1-1; no clear D gene. CDR3 length: 15 amino acids. The germline V gene encodes CDR1 MGHRA and CDR2 YSYEKL. Trimming took 4 bases from V and 0 from J, leaving 12 bases between them. Written as DNA, the CDR3 is TGCGCCAGCAGCCTAGAAAGTCAATTGAACACTGAAGCTTTCTTT. Its translation is CASSLESQLNTEAFF.

To note about this clonotype: Relative to the germline gene, one junction end is altered; a read error may explain this. The rearrangement uses TRBV28 and TRBJ2-3, with a weak D call TRBD1 (6 bases). The germline CDR1 and CDR2 sequences are MDHEN and SYDVKM. The CDR3 has 15 amino acids. The CDR3 sequence is CASSLSGVSSDMQYF. As DNA, the CDR3 is TGTGCCAGCAGTTTGTCAGGGGTTTCCTCAGATATGCAGTATTTT.